A selection of T cell receptor beta chains follows, all from one sample in a study of T-cell memory formation after mild COVID-19. TCRdb recomputed calls from the 5' RACE reads with MiXCR, one row per CDR3 protein. This table holds about 600,000 distinct CDR3 sequences, 20% to 25% found once. Sample: PBMCs or a T cell subset sorted from them (not recorded which). The receptor source for this set is an adult woman who had mild COVID-19 (a few samples of this study predate the infection). Cell type and time point are not known. CDR3s include the opening cysteine and the closing phenylalanine or tryptophan. The order of the fields is J gene, D gene, V gene, clone size, CDR3 DNA, CDR3 protein. The D gene is left open where the match is weak. The listing skips clone size in some rows; elsewhere it reads once, few, many or a size class.

TRBJ2-7,NA,TRBV5-1,NA,TGCGCCAGCAGCTTGGCGGAGGGTCTCCAAAAGCAGTACTTC,CASSLAEGLQKQYF
TRBJ1-1,NA,TRBV5-4,few,TGTGCCAGCAGCTTGGTTCCCGGAGACACTGAAGCTTTCTTT,CASSLVPGDTEAFF
TRBJ2-1,TRBD2,TRBV7-2,NA,TGTGCCAGCAGCTCCCGGACTAGCGGGAGGGCCCGCTCCTACAATGAGCAGTTCTTC,CASSSRTSGRARSYNEQFF
TRBJ2-5,TRBD1,TRBV7-9,NA,TGTGCCAGCAGCTTAGGTCAGGGGGCGGACTTCCAAGAGACCCAGTACTTC,CASSLGQGADFQETQYF
TRBJ1-1,NA,TRBV5-6,NA,TGTGCCAGCAGTCCGGACTGGGGAGGGTTAGACACTGAAGCTTTCTTT,CASSPDWGGLDTEAFF
TRBJ2-2,NA,TRBV9,NA,TGTGCCAGCAGCCCCCATACCGGGGAGCTGTTTTTT,CASSPHTGELFF
TRBJ2-7,NA,TRBV19,NA,TGTGCCAGTAGTATGGGAGGCATTGGATACGAGCAGTACTTC,CASSMGGIGYEQYF
TRBJ1-6,TRBD1,TRBV4-2,NA,TGTGCCAGCAGCCTCGGGACAGGGAGTAGTTCACCCCTCCACTTT,CASSLGTGSSSPLHF
TRBJ2-1,TRBD1,TRBV29-1,few,TGCAGCCGACAGGGGGTTGGAAATGAGCAGTTCTTC,CSRQGVGNEQFF
TRBJ2-3,TRBD1,TRBV6-4,NA,TGTGCCAGCAGTAACCGGACAGGGGGCGTCGGAGATACGCAGTATTTT,CASSNRTGGVGDTQYF
TRBJ2-7,NA,TRBV5-1,NA,TGCGCCAGCAGCATAGACAGCTACTACGAGCAGTACTTC,CASSIDSYYEQYF
TRBJ1-2,NA,TRBV5-1,NA,TGCGCCAGCAGCTTGGGGCAGGCCGACTCCTATGGCTACACCTTC,CASSLGQADSYGYTF
TRBJ1-1,TRBD1,TRBV7-9,NA,TGTGCCAGCAGCTGGGCGACTCTCAACAGGGGCTCAGACACTGAAGCTTTCTTT,CASSWATLNRGSDTEAFF
TRBJ2-7,TRBD2,TRBV27,NA,TGTGCCAGCAGGGGACTAGCGGGAGGCTACGAGCAGTACTTC,CASRGLAGGYEQYF
TRBJ2-1,TRBD1,TRBV19,NA,TGTGCCAGTAGTATCCTAGGGACAGGGGGCAATGAGCAGTTCTTC,CASSILGTGGNEQFF
TRBJ2-3,NA,TRBV6-5,few,TGTGCCAGCAGTTACTTGGGGGGGCGGGCAGATACGCAGTATTTT,CASSYLGGRADTQYF
TRBJ2-7,TRBD1,TRBV7-9,few,TGTGCCAGCAGCTTAGTGAGCTGGACAGGAACCTCCTTTAGAGACTTC,CASSLVSWTGTSFRDF
TRBJ1-1,TRBD1,TRBV20-1,many,TGCAGTGCTAGAGGGGGGACAGGGAACACTGAAGCTTTCTTT,CSARGGTGNTEAFF
TRBJ1-2,NA,TRBV9,NA,TGTGCCAGCCTTGACCGCTTCCGAGGCTACACCTTC,CASLDRFRGYTF
TRBJ2-7,TRBD2,TRBV10-3,NA,TGTGCCATCAGTGGCGGCGGGGGGACTAGCGGGTTCTACGAGCAGTACTTC,CAISGGGGTSGFYEQYF